This T cell receptor beta chain was retrieved from a study of cytomegalovirus exposure and HLA in healthy donors. Study background: It was reported in a later analysis that the 95 to 150 validation repertoires used the same platform as the roughly 700 first-cohort repertoires. Whole-study findings and limits: Reportedly, diagnosis of cytomegalovirus status by the classifier showed high specificity and sensitivity. Some public TCRs appeared in many individuals, while most sequences were rare.

The CDR3 is 18 residues long. Germline V gives CDR1 SGHRS, CDR2 YFSETQ. J gave up 0 bases and V 4 bases, and 14 bases lay outside the gene matches. Profiling relied on immunoSEQ multiplex PCR, and the TCRdb table lists in-frame clones only, not all of them. The data contain tens of thousands of clones, 70% to 90% of them singletons. Remarks on this clone: Its specificity is not known.

Sequenced sample: PBMCs. The rearrangement uses TRBV5-1 and TRBJ2-3, with 7 bases fitting TRBD1. The sequence derives from a woman aged 18-35 years in good health and CMV-seronegative. In DNA, the CDR3 is TGCGCCAGCAGCCTAAACAGGGGATTTTTATCTAGCACAGATACGCAGTATTTT. It specifies CASSLNRGFLSSTDTQYF.